One and the same sample provided the 19 T cell receptor beta chains below, sequenced in a study of blood T cell repertoires in COVID-19. Using immunoSEQ multiplex PCR, the repertoire was profiled, and TCRdb retains in-frame clones only, with some absent. This table holds approximately 180,000 clones, approximately 85% found once. The sequenced sample consisted of peripheral blood. All receptors derive from a human donor with active or convalescent COVID-19. The donor label of this sample is uncertain.

The V gene is TRBV7-2, the J gene TRBJ2-2; possible D gene TRBD1, 6 bases. With 5 bases removed from V and 7 bases from J, the gap between germline ends came to 14 bases. CDR1 and CDR2 (germline): SGHTA, FQGNSA. The length of the CDR3 is 14 residues. The CDR3: CASSQQGQGGELFF. The DNA for the CDR3 is TGTGCCAGCAGCCAACAGGGTCAGGGCGGGGAGCTGTTTTTT.

This clone was seen just once. This chain links TRBV19 with TRBJ1-2; perhaps TRBD1 as D (6 bases). Trimming shortened V by 7 bases and J by 5 bases, and 14 bases separated the two germline ends. Germline CDR1 LNHDA, CDR2 SQIVND (reference sequence). This CDR3 has 13 amino acids. CDR3 sequence reads: CASTRQALYGYTF. DNA for the CDR3: TGTGCCAGTACGAGACAGGCACTATATGGCTACACCTTC.

This chain connects TRBV11-2 to TRBJ1-1; 11 bases are shared with TRBD1. Germline CDR1 and CDR2: SGHAT and FQNNGV. With 5 bases clipped from V and 3 bases from J, the junction kept 14 bases outside the gene matches. This CDR3 is 18 amino acids long. The CDR3 loop is CASSPLPGQGAGDTEAFF. DNA of the CDR3: TGTGCCAGCAGCCCCCTCCCCGGACAGGGGGCGGGGGACACTGAAGCTTTCTTT.

This clone showed up just a few times. This chain connects TRBV6-2 or TRBV6-3 to TRBJ1-1; TRBD1 is a possible D gene (6 bases). The CDR3 extends over 13 amino acids. The V end lost 1 base, the J end lost 7 bases, and 10 bases lay between the germline ends. Germline V gene data show CDR1 as MNHEY and CDR2 as SVGEGT. CDR3 protein: CASSYLQGFEAFF. CDR3 sequence (DNA): TGTGCCAGCAGTTACTTACAGGGCTTTGAAGCTTTCTTT.

This sequence joins TRBV25-1 and TRBJ2-3, with D hard to call. V was clipped by 6 bases and J by 2 bases, with 9 bases between them. This CDR3 has 13 residues. In germline, CDR1 is MGHDK, CDR2 SYGVNS. The CDR3 region is CASSLLSTDTQYF. The CDR3 DNA sequence: TGTGCCAGCAGCCTCCTTTCCACAGATACGCAGTATTTT.

The V call is TRBV15, the J call TRBJ1-1; D unresolved. The CDR3 runs 15 residues. Germline V lookup: CDR1 LNHNV, CDR2 YYDKDF (reference sequence). V lost 2 bases, J lost 0 bases, and 10 bases lay in between. The CDR3 sequence: CATSRWYSMNTEAFF. The CDR3 DNA sequence: TGTGCCACCAGCAGATGGTATAGTATGAACACTGAAGCTTTCTTT. Variable domain in full (rest from reference TRBV15 and TRBJ1-1): DAMVIQNPRYQVTQFGKPVTLSCSQTLNHNVMYWYQQKSSQAPKLLFHYYDKDFNNEADTPDNFQSRRPNTSFCFLDIRSPGLGDTAMYLCATSRWYSMNTEAFFGQGTRLTVV.

The chain has TRBV9 and TRBJ2-1; D call uncertain. CDR3 length equals 14 residues. V dropped 3 bases and J dropped 5 bases, with 12 bases sitting between them. Looked up from germline, CDR1 is SGDLS and CDR2 is YYNGEE. CDR3 region: CASSDPRGNNEQFF. The CDR3 DNA is TGTGCCAGCAGCGACCCGAGAGGTAACAATGAGCAGTTCTTC.

This chain connects TRBV28 to TRBJ1-2; D possibly corresponds to TRBD1 (6 bases). There are 14 residues in the CDR3. V lost 3 bases and J 8 bases, leaving 16 bases between the germline ends. Germline values: CDR1 MDHEN, CDR2 SYDVKM. Here the CDR3 DNA reads TGTGCCAGCAGTTTTACAGGGCTTATTAAGGGCTACACCTTC. Its protein product is CASSFTGLIKGYTF.

The rearrangement uses TRBV18 and TRBJ1-1, with a weak D call TRBD1 (6 bases). CDR3 length: 15 residues. The V and J ends lost 1 base and 1 base respectively, with 10 bases between them. Germline V gene sequence: CDR1 KGHSH, CDR2 LQKENI. CDR3 loop: CASSPRLTGNTEAFF. CDR3 in DNA: TGTGCCAGCTCACCACGATTGACAGGGAACACTGAAGCTTTCTTT.

The chain links TRBV11-2 to TRBJ2-1, with TRBD2 matching 16 bases. This CDR3 has 19 residues. The germline V gene has CDR1 SGHAT and CDR2 FQNNGV. The V gene end was trimmed by 6 bases and the J gene end by 1 base; junction bases not matched to a gene: 9. CDR3 in DNA: TGTGCCAGCAGGGCACCGGGACTAGCGGGGGGGCAGTCCTACAATGAGCAGTTCTTC. Protein product: CASRAPGLAGGQSYNEQFF.

The table lists this clone with a count of one. The V and J genes are TRBV12-5 and TRBJ2-7; the match to TRBD1 covers 7 bases. Trimming removed 1 base from V and 6 bases from J; junction bases left unmatched: 3. Germline CDR1 and CDR2: LGHNT and FRNRAP. This CDR3 region has 13 residues. The CDR3: CASGLEQGTEQYF. CDR3 nucleotides: TGTGCTAGTGGTTTGGAACAGGGGACCGAGCAGTACTTC.

This clone was found a few times. The V gene is TRBV5-1, the J gene TRBJ2-3; D perhaps matches TRBD1 (6 bases). The germline V gene encodes CDR1 SGHRS and CDR2 YFSETQ. This CDR3 region has 14 residues. V shed 3 bases and J shed 3 bases, with 11 bases lying between them. The CDR3 region is CASSSDRITDTQYF. Here the CDR3 DNA reads TGCGCCAGCAGCTCGGACAGAATTACAGATACGCAGTATTTT. The full variable domain, its missing parts supplied by reference TRBV5-1 and TRBJ2-3, is KAGVTQTPRYLIKTRGQQVTLSCSPISGHRSVSWYQQTPGQGLQFLFEYFSETQRNKGNFPGRFSGRQFSNSRSEMNVSTLELGDSALYLCASSSDRITDTQYFGPGTRLTVL.

This chain uses TRBV28 with TRBJ2-1, with 10 bases aligning to TRBD2. Losses at the gene ends were 4 bases for V and 1 base for J; bases not matched to a gene: 4. CDR3 length: 16 amino acids. Germline assignment: CDR1 MDHEN and CDR2 SYDVKM. For the CDR3, the DNA is TGTGCCAGCAGTTCCTATAGCGGGGGGTCCTACAATGAGCAGTTCTTC. It is translated as CASSSYSGGSYNEQFF.

V usage is TRBV6-4 and J usage is TRBJ2-6; D may be TRBD1 (6 bases). The CDR3 length is 17 residues. V lost 2 bases and J 0 bases, leaving 11 bases between the germline ends. Germline CDR1 is MRHNA and CDR2 is SNTAGT. The CDR3 nucleotides are TGTGCCAGCAGTGACGGGGGCATGGGCTCTGGGGCCAACGTCCTGACTTTC. Its protein is CASSDGGMGSGANVLTF.

The V gene is TRBV3-1 (or the pseudogene TRBV3-2), the J gene TRBJ2-6; TRBD1 matches 7 bases. The CDR3 sequence is 17 residues long. Unmatched junction bases numbered 6, after V lost 2 bases and J lost 2 bases. Germline V gives CDR1 LGHDT, CDR2 YNNKEL (reference sequence). The CDR3 reads CASSQRRGGTGANVLTF. CDR3 coding DNA: TGTGCCAGCAGCCAACGACGAGGGGGCACTGGGGCCAACGTCCTGACTTTC.

The chain combines TRBV30 with TRBJ2-5, with 11 bases that match TRBD2. V lost 2 bases to trimming and J lost 6 bases; unmatched junction nucleotides: 8. The CDR3 runs 15 residues. The germline V gene has CDR1 GTSNPN and CDR2 SVGIG (reference sequence). The CDR3 loop reads CAWSIAGGVKKTQYF. In nucleotides, the CDR3 is TGTGCCTGGAGTATAGCGGGGGGGGTTAAAAAGACCCAGTACTTC.

CDR3 sequence: CASSFSSVEAFF. The CDR3 nucleotides read TGTGCCAGCAGTTTTTCCAGTGTGGAGGCTTTCTTT. This chain connects TRBV12-3 or TRBV12-4 to TRBJ1-1; D unclear. This CDR3 comprises 12 residues. Trimming cost V 3 bases and J 11 bases, with 13 bases left between them.

The rearrangement links TRBV24-1 to TRBJ2-1, with 8 positions matching TRBD1. The CDR3 runs to 17 residues. J gave up 7 bases and V 2 bases, and 12 bases lay outside the gene matches. The V gene's germline CDR1 is KGHDR and CDR2 SFDVKD. The CDR3 region has the DNA TGTGCCACCAGTGATTCTCGGACAGGGACCAGATCGAATGAGCAGTTCTTC. This translates into CATSDSRTGTRSNEQFF.

The CDR3 nucleotides read TGTGCCAGCAGCGCCTCCCTTCCGGGGTCTGGAAACACCATATATTTT. Residues: CASSASLPGSGNTIYF. The rearrangement links TRBV9 to TRBJ1-3; no clear D. Trimming removed 3 bases at V and 1 base at J, with 14 bases between. The CDR3 covers 16 residues. Germline CDR1 SGDLS, CDR2 YYNGEE. The full variable domain, with the rest looked up from reference TRBV9 and TRBJ1-3, is DSGVTQTPKHLITATGQRVTLRCSPRSGDLSVYWYQQSLDQGLQFLIQYYNGEERAKGNILERFSAQQFPDLHSELNLSSLELGDSALYFCASSASLPGSGNTIYFGEGSWLTVV.